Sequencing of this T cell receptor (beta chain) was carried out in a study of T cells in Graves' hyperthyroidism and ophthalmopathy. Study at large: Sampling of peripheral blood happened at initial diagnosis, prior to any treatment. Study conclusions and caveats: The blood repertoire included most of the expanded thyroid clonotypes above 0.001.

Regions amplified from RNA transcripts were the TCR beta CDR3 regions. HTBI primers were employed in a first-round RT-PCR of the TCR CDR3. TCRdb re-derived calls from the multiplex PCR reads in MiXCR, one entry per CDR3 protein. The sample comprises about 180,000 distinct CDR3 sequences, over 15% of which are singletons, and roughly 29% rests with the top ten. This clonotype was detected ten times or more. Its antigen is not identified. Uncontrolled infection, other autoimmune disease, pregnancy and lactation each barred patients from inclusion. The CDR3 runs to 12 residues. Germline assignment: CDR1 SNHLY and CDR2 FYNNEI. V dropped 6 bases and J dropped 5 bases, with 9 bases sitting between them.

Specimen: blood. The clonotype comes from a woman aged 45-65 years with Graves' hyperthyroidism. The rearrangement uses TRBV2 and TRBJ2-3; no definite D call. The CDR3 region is CASSPVGDTQYF. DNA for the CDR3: TGTGCCAGCAGCCCCGTTGGAGATACGCAGTATTTT.